The 27 T cell receptor beta chains below come from one sample, sequenced in a study of CD8 T cells in Susac syndrome. RNA in amounts of about 0.45 to 1 ug was reverse transcribed with random hexamers. TCRdb reprocessed the immunoSEQ multiplex PCR reads via MiXCR and lists one record per CDR3 protein. The sample carries about 110,000 distinct CDR3 sequences, approximately 95% recorded once. The sequencing input was CD8+ T cells from PBMCs. These receptors were taken from a human donor with Susac syndrome.

This chain joins TRBV13 and TRBJ2-3, with TRBD2 identical over 13 bases. CDR3 length equals 17 residues. Trimming removed 1 base from V and 3 bases from J; junction bases left unmatched: 4. CDR1 is PRHDT, CDR2 FYEKMQ, per germline (reference sequence). The DNA of the CDR3 is TGTGCCAGCAGCTTAGACGGACTAGCGGGGGTAACAGATACGCAGTATTTT. This codes for CASSLDGLAGVTDTQYF.

The chain couples TRBV10-3 to TRBJ2-3; 11 bases map to TRBD2. The CDR3 length is 19 residues. Trimming at V came to 0 bases and at J to 2 bases, leaving 10 bases not matched to a gene. The germline V gene encodes CDR1 ENHRY and CDR2 SYGVKD. In nucleotides, the CDR3 is TGTGCCATCAGTGAGTCGACGGACACTAGCGGGGGAGACACAGATACGCAGTATTTT. This encodes CAISESTDTSGGDTDTQYF.

This sequence joins TRBV15 and TRBJ1-2; possible D gene TRBD1, 5 bases. Trimming cost V 8 bases and J 5 bases, with 15 bases left between them. The germline V gene encodes CDR1 LNHNV and CDR2 YYDKDF (reference sequence). The CDR3 runs to 13 residues. CDR3 in amino acids: CATALGGGYGYTF. DNA of the CDR3: TGTGCCACCGCCCTTGGTGGGGGATATGGCTACACCTTC.

This chain connects TRBV16 to TRBJ1-1; D unclear. This CDR3 comprises 14 residues. Per germline, CDR1 KGHSY and CDR2 FQNENV. The V end lost 8 bases, the J end lost 1 base, and 14 bases lay between the germline ends. CDR3 nucleotides: TGTGCCAGCGGGGAGGGAGCGGAGAACACTGAAGCTTTCTTT. Translating gives CASGEGAENTEAFF.

This clonotype was detected only once. The rearrangement joins TRBV21-1 to TRBJ1-1; the table calls TRBD1, which could not be checked here. TRBV21-1 is a pseudogene. The CDR3 runs 14 residues. As DNA, the CDR3 is TGTGCCAGCAGCACTTCGACAGGGAAGGCTGAAGCTTTCTTT. This gives the protein CASSTSTGKAEAFF.

The chain couples TRBV10-2 to TRBJ2-6, with D hard to call. V shed 5 bases and J shed 0 bases, with 8 bases lying between them. The CDR3 consists of 15 residues. Germline CDR1 and CDR2: WSHSY and SAAADI. DNA for the CDR3: TGCGCCAGCAGTACCGGAGACTCTGGGGCCAACGTCCTGACTTTC. As protein: CASSTGDSGANVLTF.

The rearrangement joins TRBV7-3 to TRBJ2-3; TRBD2 agrees at 7 bases. Losses at the gene ends were 2 bases for V and 8 bases for J; bases not matched to a gene: 1. The germline gives CDR1 SGHTA, CDR2 FQGTGA. This CDR3 contains 12 residues. CDR3 coding DNA: TGTGCCAGCAGCTTAGGCGGGGGTACGCAGTATTTT. Protein: CASSLGGGTQYF.

A few counts support this clonotype. DNA of the CDR3: TGTGCCAGCAGTTTAACCTACGAGCAGTACTTC. Residues: CASSLTYEQYF. The rearrangement uses TRBV7-2 and TRBJ2-7; D not certain. The CDR3 is 11 residues long. Germline loops: CDR1 SGHTA, CDR2 FQGNSA. V was trimmed by 6 bases and J by 2 bases, leaving 5 bases between them.

V and J are TRBV5-4 and TRBJ1-2; 9 bases line up with TRBD1. Germline CDR1 and CDR2: SGHNT and YYREEE (reference sequence). V was pared by 0 bases and J by 3 bases, with 3 bases of the junction left unmatched. The CDR3 spans 15 residues. CDR3 nucleotide sequence: TGTGCCAGCAGCTTGGAACAGGGGGCTTACTATGGCTACACCTTC. Translated, it gives CASSLEQGAYYGYTF. Supplemented by reference TRBV5-4 and TRBJ1-2, the full variable domain reads ETGVTQSPTHLIKTRGQQVTLRCSSQSGHNTVSWYQQALGQGPQFIFQYYREEENGRGNFPPRFSGLQFPNYSSELNVNALELDDSALYLCASSLEQGAYYGYTFGSGTRLTVV.

The chain links TRBV29-1 to TRBJ2-7; TRBD1 matches 7 bases. The CDR3 loop spans 12 amino acids. Per germline, CDR1 SQVTM and CDR2 ANQGSEA. The junction had 3 bases not matched to a gene; V was cut back by 4 bases and J by 3 bases. The CDR3 DNA reads as TGCAGCGTTGGACAGGGTTTCTACGAGCAGTACTTC. Translating gives CSVGQGFYEQYF.

This chain connects TRBV9 to TRBJ2-3; the match to TRBD2 covers 14 bases. Per the germline V gene, CDR1 is SGDLS and CDR2 is YYNGEE. The CDR3 extends over 17 amino acids. Trimming cost V 3 bases and J 1 base; bases outside gene matches: 4. Here the CDR3 DNA reads TGTGCCAGCAGCGCCGGGACTAGCGGGGGTGGCACAGATACGCAGTATTTT. This codes for CASSAGTSGGGTDTQYF. Full variable domain (rest looked up from reference TRBV9 and TRBJ2-3): DSGVTQTPKHLITATGQRVTLRCSPRSGDLSVYWYQQSLDQGLQFLIQYYNGEERAKGNILERFSAQQFPDLHSELNLSSLELGDSALYFCASSAGTSGGGTDTQYFGPGTRLTVL.

Here the CDR3 DNA reads TGTGCCAGCAGCCTCTGGGGGGGTTACGAGCAGTACTTC. Translation gives CASSLWGGYEQYF. The rearrangement links TRBV3-1 to TRBJ2-7, with 7 bases matching TRBD2. The CDR3 is made up of 13 amino acids. Unmatched junction bases numbered 4, after V lost 4 bases and J lost 4 bases. Germline-derived CDR1 and CDR2 are LGHDT and YNNKEL (reference sequence).

V is TRBV20-1 and J is TRBJ2-1, with D perhaps TRBD2 (5 bases). CDR3 length equals 16 residues. Germline CDR1 and CDR2: DFQATT and SNEGSKA (reference sequence). Trimming left V 3 bases short and J 2 bases short, with 17 bases between. The CDR3 reads CSASLSEEEAYNEQFF. In nucleotides, the CDR3 is TGCAGTGCTAGTTTGTCCGAGGAGGAAGCCTACAATGAGCAGTTCTTC.

This chain uses TRBV20-1 with TRBJ2-1; a possible D gene is TRBD1 (6 bases). The germline V gene has CDR1 DFQATT and CDR2 SNEGSKA (reference sequence). V was clipped by 6 bases and J by 2 bases, with 20 bases between them. The CDR3 consists of 16 residues. For the CDR3, the DNA is TGCAGTGCCGCCCTAACAAACAGGGACCCCTACAATGAGCAGTTCTTC. This gives the protein CSAALTNRDPYNEQFF.

The gene calls are TRBV27 and TRBJ2-3, with TRBD2 as a possible D gene (6 bases). The CDR3 consists of 15 residues. V dropped 9 bases and J dropped 2 bases, with 18 bases sitting between them. Germline V gives CDR1 MNHEY, CDR2 SMNVEV (reference sequence). This CDR3 is CASQTSLEDTDTQYF. The CDR3 DNA is TGTGCCAGTCAGACTAGTCTAGAAGACACAGATACGCAGTATTTT.

The DNA of the CDR3 is TGCAGTGCTAGAGATTATAGGACAGGGGAGTTTGAAAAACTGTTTTTT. This codes for CSARDYRTGEFEKLFF. The chain is built from TRBV20-1 and TRBJ1-4, with 9 bases that match TRBD1. This CDR3 region has 16 residues. The germline V gene has CDR1 DFQATT and CDR2 SNEGSKA (reference sequence). V shed 0 bases, J shed 7 bases, and the junction held 9 bases outside the gene matches.

This chain links TRBV9 with TRBJ2-2, with D perhaps TRBD2 (5 bases). CDR1 SGDLS and CDR2 YYNGEE come from the germline V gene. The CDR3 spans 13 residues. The V end lost 3 bases, the J end lost 5 bases, and 8 bases lay between the germline ends. The CDR3 nucleotides read TGTGCCAGCAGCGAGACGGGGACCGGGGAGCTGTTTTTT. It yields the protein CASSETGTGELFF.

The gene calls are TRBV11-3 and TRBJ1-1; TRBD1 is a possible D gene (6 bases). CDR1 and CDR2 (germline): SGHNT, YENEEA. This CDR3 has 13 residues. The V and J ends lost 5 bases and 3 bases respectively, with 10 bases between them. CDR3 region: CASSPGQHTEAFF. The CDR3 coding sequence is TGTGCCAGCAGCCCCGGACAGCACACTGAAGCTTTCTTT.

The chain uses TRBV6-1 and TRBJ2-7; TRBD2 matches at 8 bases. The CDR3 loop spans 16 amino acids. The V segment lost 2 bases and the J segment 1 base; nucleotides outside the gene matches: 7. Germline lookup yields CDR1 MNHNS and CDR2 SASEGT. The CDR3 spells CASSEKQRGRSYEQYF. CDR3 sequence (DNA): TGTGCCAGCAGTGAAAAACAGCGGGGGAGGTCCTACGAGCAGTACTTC.

This chain connects TRBV14 to TRBJ2-5, with 7 positions matching TRBD2. Germline trimming cut 1 base from V and 10 bases from J; bases unmatched to any gene: 3. This CDR3 has 12 residues. Germline V gives CDR1 SGHDN, CDR2 FVKESK. The CDR3, as DNA: TGTGCCAGCAGCCAAGCTCGGGGGGACCAGTACTTC. As protein: CASSQARGDQYF.

The rearrangement uses TRBV4-3 and TRBJ1-1, with D unresolved. V dropped 1 base and J dropped 0 bases, with 9 bases sitting between them. The germline V gene encodes CDR1 LGHNA and CDR2 YSLEER. There are 15 residues in the CDR3. The CDR3 is CASSQGFQMNTEAFF. The CDR3 region has the DNA TGCGCCAGCAGCCAAGGTTTCCAGATGAACACTGAAGCTTTCTTT.

The chain couples TRBV5-1 to TRBJ1-2, with a possible D match to TRBD1 (5 bases). The germline V gene encodes CDR1 SGHRS and CDR2 YFSETQ. This CDR3 has 15 residues. Trimming removed 0 bases from V and 4 bases from J, with 13 bases in between. The CDR3: CASSLESGRIYGYTF. Written as DNA, the CDR3 is TGCGCCAGCAGCTTGGAATCAGGGCGAATCTATGGCTACACCTTC.

This rearrangement joins TRBV5-1 to TRBJ2-7, with D hard to call. This CDR3 has 12 amino acids. V was clipped by 6 bases and J by 2 bases, with 9 bases between them. Per germline, CDR1 SGHRS and CDR2 YFSETQ. In DNA, the CDR3 is TGCGCCAGCACCTCGTCGGCCTACGAGCAGTACTTC. Translation gives CASTSSAYEQYF.

The chain carries TRBV7-6 and TRBJ2-7; weak D call: TRBD1 (5 bases). This CDR3 spans 12 amino acids. Germline assignment: CDR1 SGHVS and CDR2 FNYEAQ. The V and J ends lost 5 bases and 8 bases respectively, with 13 bases between them. CDR3 sequence: CASSQGWSKQYF. In DNA, the CDR3 is TGTGCCAGCAGCCAGGGATGGAGCAAGCAGTACTTC.

The chain employs TRBV4-3 and TRBJ2-7; the D call may be TRBD1 or TRBD2 (6 bases each). The germline CDR1 and CDR2 sequences are LGHNA and YSLEER. V was trimmed by 0 bases and J by 3 bases, leaving 12 bases between them. CDR3 length: 15 residues. The CDR3 coding sequence is TGCGCCAGCAGCCAAGATTCGGGGGCGGGCTACGAGCAGTACTTC. Its protein product is CASSQDSGAGYEQYF.

This rearrangement joins TRBV6-7 to TRBJ1-5; possibly TRBD1 for D (5 bases). TRBV6-7 carries the ORF label, with uncertain function. The CDR3 totals 14 residues. V gave up 2 bases and J gave up 3 bases, with 8 bases separating them. CDR3 nucleotides: TGTGCCAGCAGTTACCGCAGGGCCAATCAGCCCCAGCATTTT. Protein: CASSYRRANQPQHF.

CDR3 sequence (DNA): TGTGCCAGCAGCTCCGGGACTAGCGTAGAGCAGTACTTC. Translated, it gives CASSSGTSVEQYF. The V gene is TRBV13, the J gene TRBJ2-7, with TRBD2 matching 10 bases. Looked up from germline, CDR1 is PRHDT and CDR2 is FYEKMQ (reference sequence). The CDR3 totals 13 residues. V was pared by 4 bases and J by 7 bases, with 4 bases of the junction left unmatched. The full variable domain, with the rest looked up from reference TRBV13 and TRBJ2-7, is AAGVIQSPRHLIKEKRETATLKCYPIPRHDTVYWYQQGPGQDPQFLISFYEKMQSDKGSIPDRFSAQQFSDYHSELNMSSLELGDSALYFCASSSGTSVEQYFGPGTRLTVT.